This T cell receptor beta chain was profiled in a study of cytomegalovirus exposure and HLA in healthy donors. Use of 60 Vbeta and 13 Jbeta primers characterized the PCR. Sequenced by immunoSEQ multiplex PCR; TCRdb stores in-frame clones only, minus some. Of 200,000 to 250,000 clones in the sample, approximately 83% were seen once. This clone was observed a handful of times. This CDR3 region has 13 residues. The V gene end was trimmed by 6 bases and the J gene end by 7 bases; junction bases not matched to a gene: 2. Germline CDR1 ENHRY, CDR2 SYGVKD. The chain joins TRBV10-3 to TRBJ1-6; 8 positions match TRBD1. The sequenced sample consisted of PBMCs. The sequence was obtained from a boy aged 2 to 10 in good health and CMV-seronegative. The CDR3: CAIRNRGNSPLHF. In DNA, the CDR3 is TGTGCCATCAGGAACAGGGGGAATTCACCCCTCCACTTT.